A selection of T cell receptor beta chains follows, all from one sample in a study of blood T cell repertoires in COVID-19. Clones were sequenced by immunoSEQ multiplex PCR, and TCRdb holds only the in-frame ones, with some missing. The sample carries roughly 63,000 clones, 85% to 90% recorded once. The sample comprised peripheral blood. These receptors were taken from a man over 45 with acute or convalescent COVID-19. CDR3s include the opening cysteine and the closing phenylalanine or tryptophan. A D gene is named only where the DNA matches it firmly. Expanded clones are given a class, and other clones once, few, many or no size at all.

abundance: NA; d_gene: NA; v_gene: TRBV2; j_gene: TRBJ1-4; CDR3aa: CASSGTTDGGDEKLFF; CDR3nt: TGTGCCAGCAGTGGGACCACTGATGGGGGCGATGAAAAACTGTTTTTT
abundance: NA; d_gene: TRBD1; v_gene: TRBV11-3; j_gene: TRBJ2-1; CDR3aa: CASSAGQGARNEQFF; CDR3nt: TGTGCCAGCAGCGCGGGACAGGGGGCGCGCAATGAGCAGTTCTTC
abundance: NA; d_gene: TRBD1; v_gene: TRBV7-2; j_gene: TRBJ2-5; CDR3aa: CASSPSTGAGETQYF; CDR3nt: TGTGCCAGCAGCCCCAGCACAGGGGCCGGTGAGACCCAGTACTTC
abundance: NA; d_gene: NA; v_gene: TRBV19; j_gene: TRBJ1-1; CDR3aa: CASSRDRHGEAFF; CDR3nt: TGTGCCAGTAGTCGTGACAGGCACGGTGAAGCTTTCTTT
abundance: NA; d_gene: NA; v_gene: TRBV7-6; j_gene: TRBJ1-4; CDR3aa: CASSLYGSTNEKLFF; CDR3nt: TGTGCCAGCAGCTTATACGGGTCAACTAATGAAAAACTGTTTTTT
abundance: NA; d_gene: TRBD1; v_gene: TRBV5-4; j_gene: TRBJ2-1; CDR3aa: CASSLEAAGQGNEQFF; CDR3nt: TGTGCCAGCAGCTTGGAGGCGGCAGGACAGGGGAATGAGCAGTTCTTC
abundance: NA; d_gene: TRBD2; v_gene: TRBV19; j_gene: TRBJ2-1; CDR3aa: CASSRNGRGAYNEQFF; CDR3nt: TGTGCCAGTAGTCGTAACGGGAGGGGTGCCTACAATGAGCAGTTCTTC
abundance: NA; d_gene: NA; v_gene: TRBV19; j_gene: TRBJ1-4; CDR3aa: CASSRVFTGEKLFF; CDR3nt: TGTGCCAGTAGTAGGGTTTTTACGGGAGAAAAACTGTTTTTT
abundance: NA; d_gene: TRBD2; v_gene: TRBV6-5; j_gene: TRBJ2-5; CDR3aa: CASSLSSGSRETQYF; CDR3nt: TGTGCCAGCAGTCTATCTAGCGGGAGTAGAGAGACCCAGTACTTC
abundance: NA; d_gene: NA; v_gene: TRBV19; j_gene: TRBJ1-5; CDR3aa: CASSMTNQPQHF; CDR3nt: TGTGCCAGTAGTATGACTAATCAGCCCCAGCATTTT
abundance: NA; d_gene: NA; v_gene: TRBV19; j_gene: TRBJ1-2; CDR3aa: CASNLDGVDHGYTF; CDR3nt: TGTGCCAGTAACCTAGACGGGGTCGACCATGGCTACACCTTC
abundance: NA; d_gene: TRBD2; v_gene: TRBV7-3; j_gene: TRBJ2-1; CDR3aa: CASSHGLAGDVDEQFF; CDR3nt: TGTGCCAGCAGCCACGGACTAGCGGGAGATGTAGATGAGCAGTTCTTC
abundance: NA; d_gene: NA; v_gene: TRBV6-5; j_gene: TRBJ1-2; CDR3aa: CASRDPGRVDGYTF; CDR3nt: TGTGCCAGCCGAGATCCTGGGAGGGTGGACGGCTACACCTTC
abundance: once; d_gene: TRBD1; v_gene: TRBV5-1; j_gene: TRBJ1-3; CDR3aa: CASSYDRGDTIYF; CDR3nt: TGCGCCAGCAGCTATGACAGGGGAGACACCATATATTTT
abundance: NA; d_gene: NA; v_gene: TRBV30; j_gene: TRBJ2-1; CDR3aa: CAWSAGVGRNEQFF; CDR3nt: TGTGCCTGGAGTGCGGGGGTAGGGAGGAATGAGCAGTTCTTC
abundance: NA; d_gene: NA; v_gene: TRBV6-1; j_gene: TRBJ2-7; CDR3aa: CASSDTGLSSYEQYF; CDR3nt: TGTGCCAGCAGTGATACAGGGTTAAGCTCCTACGAGCAGTACTTC
abundance: NA; d_gene: NA; v_gene: TRBV11-2; j_gene: TRBJ2-5; CDR3aa: CASSIGTAGQETQYF; CDR3nt: TGTGCCAGCAGCATCGGGACAGCGGGTCAAGAGACCCAGTACTTC
abundance: once; d_gene: TRBD1; v_gene: TRBV3-1/TRBV3-2; j_gene: TRBJ1-2; CDR3aa: CASTGTGVNYGYTF; CDR3nt: TGTGCCAGTACCGGGACAGGGGTTAACTATGGCTACACCTTC
abundance: once; d_gene: NA; v_gene: TRBV5-1; j_gene: TRBJ2-7; CDR3aa: CASGGRTQGEQYF; CDR3nt: TGCGCCAGCGGAGGACGGACACAGGGCGAGCAGTACTTC
abundance: NA; d_gene: TRBD1; v_gene: TRBV10-3; j_gene: TRBJ1-4; CDR3aa: CAISESTGPNEKLFF; CDR3nt: TGTGCCATCAGTGAGTCGACAGGGCCTAATGAAAAACTGTTTTTT
abundance: NA; d_gene: TRBD1; v_gene: TRBV27; j_gene: TRBJ2-2; CDR3aa: CASSRTGGSGGELFF; CDR3nt: TGTGCCAGCAGTAGGACAGGGGGCTCTGGCGGGGAGCTGTTTTTT
abundance: NA; d_gene: NA; v_gene: TRBV7-2; j_gene: TRBJ2-2; CDR3aa: CASSVQGLANTGELFF; CDR3nt: TGTGCCAGCAGCGTCCAGGGCCTCGCGAACACCGGGGAGCTGTTTTTT
abundance: NA; d_gene: TRBD1; v_gene: TRBV7-7; j_gene: TRBJ2-2; CDR3aa: CASSPGTGRTGELFF; CDR3nt: TGTGCTAGCAGCCCAGGGACAGGGAGGACCGGGGAGCTGTTTTTT
abundance: NA; d_gene: TRBD1; v_gene: TRBV19; j_gene: TRBJ2-1; CDR3aa: CASSGQGGYNEQFF; CDR3nt: TGTGCCAGTAGCGGACAGGGCGGTTACAATGAGCAGTTCTTC
abundance: NA; d_gene: TRBD2; v_gene: TRBV6-2/TRBV6-3; j_gene: TRBJ2-3; CDR3aa: CASSPRATSGSGGDTQYF; CDR3nt: TGTGCCAGCAGTCCCCGGGCGACTAGCGGATCGGGTGGGGATACGCAGTATTTT
abundance: once; d_gene: TRBD2; v_gene: TRBV10-2; j_gene: TRBJ2-5; CDR3aa: CASRASGRQETQYF; CDR3nt: TGCGCCAGCAGAGCTAGCGGGAGGCAAGAGACCCAGTACTTC
abundance: NA; d_gene: TRBD1; v_gene: TRBV28; j_gene: TRBJ1-6; CDR3aa: CASSSGTGGSPLHF; CDR3nt: TGTGCCAGCAGTTCCGGGACAGGAGGCTCACCCCTCCACTTT
abundance: once; d_gene: TRBD2; v_gene: TRBV28; j_gene: TRBJ2-7; CDR3aa: CASSTFSGSPPFEQYF; CDR3nt: TGTGCCAGCAGTACCTTCAGCGGGAGCCCGCCCTTCGAGCAGTACTTC
abundance: NA; d_gene: NA; v_gene: TRBV3-1/TRBV3-2; j_gene: TRBJ2-1; CDR3aa: CASSQGLVRAARPEQFF; CDR3nt: TGTGCCAGCAGCCAAGGTCTAGTGAGGGCGGCGCGACCTGAGCAGTTCTTC
abundance: once; d_gene: NA; v_gene: TRBV27; j_gene: TRBJ2-2; CDR3aa: CASRSLLAANTGELFF; CDR3nt: TGTGCCAGCAGGTCGTTACTAGCTGCGAACACCGGGGAGCTGTTTTTT
abundance: once; d_gene: NA; v_gene: TRBV2; j_gene: TRBJ1-2; CDR3aa: CASRREKGAATGTF; CDR3nt: TGTGCCAGCAGGAGGGAAAAGGGAGCCGCAACTGGCACCTTC
abundance: NA; d_gene: NA; v_gene: TRBV18; j_gene: TRBJ2-5; CDR3aa: CASSPASTQETQYF; CDR3nt: TGTGCCAGCTCACCTGCGTCTACCCAAGAGACCCAGTACTTC
abundance: NA; d_gene: NA; v_gene: TRBV19; j_gene: TRBJ1-6; CDR3aa: CASTREFNSPLHF; CDR3nt: TGTGCCAGTACTCGTGAGTTCAATTCACCCCTCCACTTT
abundance: NA; d_gene: TRBD1; v_gene: TRBV7-9; j_gene: TRBJ1-4; CDR3aa: CASSSRDRGLGNEKLFF; CDR3nt: TGTGCCAGCAGCTCCCGGGACAGGGGGCTTGGTAATGAAAAACTGTTTTTT
abundance: NA; d_gene: NA; v_gene: TRBV6-6; j_gene: TRBJ2-2; CDR3aa: CASTQDRPNTGELFF; CDR3nt: TGTGCCAGCACCCAAGACAGACCGAACACCGGGGAGCTGTTTTTT
abundance: NA; d_gene: TRBD1; v_gene: TRBV30; j_gene: TRBJ1-6; CDR3aa: CASGQAPGSPLHF; CDR3nt: TGTGCCTCGGGACAGGCCCCGGGATCACCCCTCCACTTT
abundance: NA; d_gene: TRBD1; v_gene: TRBV28; j_gene: TRBJ2-5; CDR3aa: CASSSQGAPSETQYF; CDR3nt: TGTGCCAGCAGTTCGCAGGGGGCCCCCTCAGAGACCCAGTACTTC
abundance: NA; d_gene: NA; v_gene: TRBV7-9; j_gene: TRBJ1-4; CDR3aa: CASSLAGQNEKLFF; CDR3nt: TGTGCCAGCAGCCTGGCAGGGCAGAATGAAAAACTGTTTTTT
abundance: NA; d_gene: NA; v_gene: TRBV9; j_gene: TRBJ1-1; CDR3aa: CASSVESSGYTEAFF; CDR3nt: TGTGCCAGCAGCGTAGAATCTTCGGGGTACACTGAAGCTTTCTTT
abundance: few; d_gene: NA; v_gene: TRBV6-5; j_gene: TRBJ2-7; CDR3aa: CASTSSAEQYF; CDR3nt: TGTGCCAGCACTAGCTCCGCCGAGCAGTACTTC
abundance: NA; d_gene: NA; v_gene: TRBV10-2; j_gene: TRBJ1-5; CDR3aa: CAIAEEIFQPQHF; CDR3nt: TGCGCCATCGCAGAGGAGATTTTTCAGCCCCAGCATTTT
abundance: NA; d_gene: NA; v_gene: TRBV3-1/TRBV3-2; j_gene: TRBJ2-1; CDR3aa: CASSHWSDNEQFF; CDR3nt: TGTGCCAGCAGCCATTGGAGCGACAATGAGCAGTTCTTC
abundance: NA; d_gene: NA; v_gene: TRBV5-5; j_gene: TRBJ1-1; CDR3aa: CASSSENTEAFF; CDR3nt: TGTGCCAGCAGCTCAGAGAACACTGAAGCTTTCTTT
abundance: NA; d_gene: TRBD2; v_gene: TRBV9; j_gene: TRBJ2-1; CDR3aa: CASSVVSGGHNEQFF; CDR3nt: TGTGCCAGCAGCGTAGTTAGCGGGGGCCACAATGAGCAGTTCTTC
abundance: NA; d_gene: NA; v_gene: TRBV9; j_gene: TRBJ2-2; CDR3aa: CASSHLGTGELFF; CDR3nt: TGTGCCAGCAGCCACCTAGGAACCGGGGAGCTGTTTTTT
abundance: NA; d_gene: TRBD2; v_gene: TRBV5-1; j_gene: TRBJ2-1; CDR3aa: CASSRTSGTYNEQFF; CDR3nt: TGCGCCAGCAGCCGGACTAGCGGGACGTACAATGAGCAGTTCTTC
abundance: NA; d_gene: TRBD2; v_gene: TRBV5-1; j_gene: TRBJ2-1; CDR3aa: CASSFTSGRTSSYNEQFF; CDR3nt: TGCGCCAGCAGCTTCACTAGCGGGAGGACCAGCTCCTACAATGAGCAGTTCTTC
abundance: NA; d_gene: TRBD2; v_gene: TRBV19; j_gene: TRBJ2-3; CDR3aa: CASRLREETDTQYF; CDR3nt: TGTGCCAGTAGGCTGCGGGAGGAAACAGATACGCAGTATTTT
abundance: NA; d_gene: NA; v_gene: TRBV7-2; j_gene: TRBJ2-3; CDR3aa: CASSPRQASLADTQYF; CDR3nt: TGTGCCAGCAGCCCTAGGCAAGCTAGTCTCGCAGATACGCAGTATTTT